These 23 T cell receptor beta chains originate from one sample sequenced in a study of T cell responses to AZD1222 COVID-19 vaccine (dated by TCRdb to the early 2020s). Preparation of the library involved the immunoSEQ multiplex PCR assay. Here the immuneACCESS table is served through TCRdb, limited to in-frame sequences with V and J called. Missing clones are a known gap in these copies; in checked studies unresolved V genes cover under half, and the rest lacks a known reason. Here the sample has roughly 150,000 clones; around 93% occur a single time. Of the sample, roughly 2.2% falls within the top ten clones. According to the study, the label for this sample's time point signals: baseline before first vaccination. Sequenced material: peripheral blood, taken on day 0 of AZD1222 vaccination. The receptors come from an adult in good health.

V usage is TRBV5-5 and J usage is TRBJ1-5; 8 bases are shared with TRBD1. Germline V gives CDR1 SGHKS, CDR2 YYEKEE (reference sequence). J gave up 6 bases and V 4 bases, and 12 bases lay outside the gene matches. The CDR3 sequence is 16 residues long. The CDR3 reads CASSLSSWQGAQPQHF. For the CDR3, the DNA is TGTGCCAGCAGCCTAAGTTCCTGGCAGGGGGCTCAGCCCCAGCATTTT.

This chain links TRBV19 with TRBJ1-1; 7 bases fit TRBD1. Germline assignment: CDR1 LNHDA and CDR2 SQIVND (reference sequence). J lost 1 base, V lost 5 bases, and 13 bases had no gene match. The CDR3 spans 17 residues. DNA for the CDR3: TGTGCCAGTAGTTATATTGAAGGGGGGACAGCGAACACTGAAGCTTTCTTT. Protein sequence: CASSYIEGGTANTEAFF. Full variable domain (rest looked up from reference TRBV19 and TRBJ1-1): DGGITQSPKYLFRKEGQNVTLSCEQNLNHDAMYWYRQDPGQGLRLIYYSQIVNDFQKGDIAEGYSVSREKKESFPLTVTSAQKNPTAFYLCASSYIEGGTANTEAFFGQGTRLTVV.

The rearrangement joins TRBV4-2 to TRBJ2-7; maybe TRBD2 (5 bases). The V gene's germline CDR1 is LGHNA and CDR2 YNFKEQ. The CDR3 covers 15 residues. Trimming left V 7 bases short and J 0 bases short, with 16 bases between. CDR3 protein: CASTQAGGSSYEQYF. Written as DNA, the CDR3 is TGTGCCAGCACTCAAGCTGGAGGTAGCTCCTACGAGCAGTACTTC.

V and J are TRBV5-4 and TRBJ2-7, with D perhaps matching TRBD1 (6 bases). The CDR3 covers 15 residues. V lost 2 bases, J lost 1 base, and 13 bases lay in between. Germline assignment: CDR1 SGHNT and CDR2 YYREEE (reference sequence). CDR3 amino acids: CASSFVPGQSYEQYF. CDR3 nucleotide sequence: TGTGCCAGCAGCTTTGTCCCAGGACAGTCCTACGAGCAGTACTTC.

This rearrangement joins TRBV11-2 to TRBJ2-7, with D perhaps TRBD2 (6 bases). This CDR3 comprises 14 residues. Germline V gene data show CDR1 as SGHAT and CDR2 as FQNNGV. The V end was cut by 6 bases, the J end by 5 bases, with 17 bases between. CDR3 region: CASRLGQERDEQYF. The CDR3 nucleotides are TGTGCCAGCAGATTGGGGCAGGAGCGGGACGAGCAGTACTTC.

The J gene is TRBJ1-5, the V gene TRBV3-1 (or the pseudogene TRBV3-2); a weak D match, TRBD1 (5 bases). V shed 6 bases and J shed 0 bases, with 9 bases lying between them. CDR3 size: 14 residues. Germline CDR1 reads LGHDT; CDR2 reads YNNKEL (reference sequence). The CDR3 DNA reads TGTGCCAGCAGTCACGGGGGTAGCAATCAGCCCCAGCATTTT. This encodes CASSHGGSNQPQHF.

The genes are TRBV6-5 and TRBJ2-7; 10 bases align to TRBD2. CDR3 length: 16 amino acids. Germline-derived CDR1 and CDR2 are MNHEY and SVGAGI. With 4 bases clipped from V and 7 bases from J, the junction kept 13 bases outside the gene matches. The CDR3 DNA reads as TGTGCCAGCAGTTCTTATCTTAGCGGGAGGCGGGGGGAGCAGTACTTC. Translating gives CASSSYLSGRRGEQYF.

The chain carries TRBV9 and TRBJ1-2; TRBD1 is a possible D gene (5 bases). The CDR3 totals 14 residues. CDR1 SGDLS and CDR2 YYNGEE come from the germline V gene. The V end lost 0 bases, the J end lost 10 bases, and 16 bases lay between the germline ends. CDR3 residues: CASSVGGRKEDYTF. CDR3 nucleotide sequence: TGTGCCAGCAGCGTAGGGGGCCGAAAGGAGGACTACACCTTC.

V and J are TRBV27 and TRBJ1-2; D is undetermined. Germline assignment: CDR1 MNHEY and CDR2 SMNVEV (reference sequence). CDR3 length equals 16 residues. V shed 0 bases and J shed 7 bases, with 18 bases lying between them. Here the CDR3 DNA reads TGTGCCAGCAGTTTATCTCGCGGACTGGGAAGGAGTGGCTACACCTTC. Residues: CASSLSRGLGRSGYTF.

CDR3 sequence: CASSLSGGGRYEQYF. The CDR3 nucleotides read TGTGCCAGCAGCTTGTCCGGGGGCGGACGCTACGAGCAGTACTTC. The chain has TRBV5-6 and TRBJ2-7, with D perhaps matching TRBD1 or TRBD2 (6 bases each). This CDR3 spans 15 amino acids. From germline, CDR1 is SGHDT and CDR2 YYEEEE. Trimming pared 1 base from V and 3 bases from J, leaving 14 bases between.

V and J are TRBV10-3 and TRBJ1-5, with 7 bases lining up with TRBD1. CDR3 length: 17 amino acids. The junction had 10 bases not matched to a gene; V was cut back by 4 bases and J by 1 base. Per the germline V gene, CDR1 is ENHRY and CDR2 is SYGVKD. DNA for the CDR3: TGTGCCATCAGTGGTCAATCAGGGGGGGAGAGCAATCAGCCCCAGCATTTT. This translates into CAISGQSGGESNQPQHF.

The chain links TRBV2 to TRBJ1-2, with 12 positions matching TRBD1. J lost 7 bases, V lost 6 bases, and 6 bases had no gene match. CDR1 and CDR2 (germline): SNHLY, FYNNEI. There are 14 residues in the CDR3. CDR3 loop: CASRRPGQGAGYTF. The CDR3 bases are TGTGCCAGCAGGAGACCGGGACAGGGGGCTGGCTACACCTTC. The full variable domain, rest sourced from reference TRBV2 and TRBJ1-2, is EPEVTQTPSHQVTQMGQEVILRCVPISNHLYFYWYRQILGQKVEFLVSFYNNEISEKSEIFDDQFSVERPDGSNFTLKIRSTKLEDSAMYFCASRRPGQGAGYTFGSGTRLTVV.

The rearrangement links TRBV27 to TRBJ2-2; D perhaps matches TRBD2 (5 bases). CDR1 and CDR2 (germline): MNHEY, SMNVEV (reference sequence). The V and J ends lost 5 bases and 1 base respectively, with 11 bases between them. The CDR3 is 15 residues long. In DNA, the CDR3 is TGTGCCAGCAGTCCGGACTTAGGGAACACCGGGGAGCTGTTTTTT. It is translated as CASSPDLGNTGELFF.

V and J are TRBV5-6 and TRBJ1-5; D is possibly TRBD1 (5 bases). The V and J ends lost 0 bases and 0 bases respectively, with 10 bases between them. The germline V gene has CDR1 SGHDT and CDR2 YYEEEE. CDR3 size: 16 residues. The chain's CDR3 is CASSLGPGYSNQPQHF. The CDR3 nucleotides read TGTGCCAGCAGCTTGGGACCAGGGTATAGCAATCAGCCCCAGCATTTT. Full variable domain (remainder filled in from reference TRBV5-6 and TRBJ1-5): DAGVTQSPTHLIKTRGQQVTLRCSPKSGHDTVSWYQQALGQGPQFIFQYYEEEERQRGNFPDRFSGHQFPNYSSELNVNALLLGDSALYLCASSLGPGYSNQPQHFGDGTRLSIL.

The CDR3 here is CASSQEEGQGKNIQYF. The CDR3 nucleotides are TGCGCCAGCAGCCAAGAAGAGGGCCAGGGGAAAAACATTCAGTACTTC. The genes are TRBV4-3 and TRBJ2-4, with D perhaps TRBD1 (6 bases). The germline CDR1 and CDR2 sequences are LGHNA and YSLEER. The CDR3 spans 16 residues. V shed 0 bases and J shed 4 bases, with 13 bases lying between them.

This chain links TRBV12-2 with TRBJ1-2; whether TRBD1, the table's D call, matches the DNA was not checked. TRBV12-2 is given as a pseudogene. The CDR3 runs to 15 residues. The CDR3 coding sequence is TGTGCAAGTCGCTTAGAGACAGGGGTATACTATGGCTACACCTTC. Its translation is CASRLETGVYYGYTF.

A single count supports this clone. The chain uses TRBV3-1 (or the pseudogene TRBV3-2) and TRBJ2-7; TRBD2 aligns across 9 bases. CDR3 size: 14 residues. V gave up 4 bases and J gave up 0 bases; unmatched junction bases: 1. CDR1 LGHDT and CDR2 YNNKEL come from the germline V gene (reference sequence). DNA for the CDR3: TGTGCCAGCAGCCGTAGCGGGGGCTCCTACGAGCAGTACTTC. Its protein is CASSRSGGSYEQYF.

The chain employs TRBV2 and TRBJ2-7; D may be TRBD1 or TRBD2 (6 bases each). The CDR3 consists of 14 residues. CDR1 SNHLY and CDR2 FYNNEI come from the germline V gene. V was shortened by 3 bases and J by 4 bases, with 13 bases between the two germline ends. Written as DNA, the CDR3 is TGTGCCAGCAGTGATTTTTGGGGGGCATACGAGCAGTACTTC. It encodes CASSDFWGAYEQYF.

The chain's CDR3 is CASSQDQREWDEQFF. Here the CDR3 DNA reads TGTGCCAGCAGCCAAGATCAGCGGGAGTGGGATGAGCAGTTCTTC. The rearrangement uses TRBV3-1 (or the pseudogene TRBV3-2) and TRBJ2-1; 8 nucleotides match TRBD2. With 0 bases clipped from V and 8 bases from J, the junction kept 6 bases outside the gene matches. CDR1 and CDR2 (germline): LGHDT, YNNKEL (reference sequence). The CDR3 is made up of 15 amino acids.

This clone came up once. This rearrangement joins TRBV21-1 to TRBJ1-5; the table's D call, TRBD1, was not checked against the DNA. TRBV21-1 is a recognized pseudogene. The CDR3 spans 16 residues. The chain's CDR3 is CASSKVPDRVFQPQHF. Written as DNA, the CDR3 is TGTGCCAGCAGCAAAGTTCCTGACAGGGTTTTTCAGCCCCAGCATTTT.

The chain carries TRBV20-1 and TRBJ1-1; TRBD1 matches at 8 bases. This CDR3 is 13 amino acids long. V dropped 3 bases and J dropped 5; count of bases not matched to a gene: 5. Germline CDR1 reads DFQATT; CDR2 reads SNEGSKA (reference sequence). The CDR3 DNA is TGCAGTGCTAGTGCAACAGGGGGGACTGAAGCTTTCTTT. Protein: CSASATGGTEAFF.

The chain links TRBV6-2 or TRBV6-3 to TRBJ2-7; TRBD1 might be the D (5 bases). The CDR3 runs 13 residues. Trimming shortened V by 2 bases and J by 4 bases, and 9 bases separated the two germline ends. Germline CDR1 MNHEY, CDR2 SVGEGT. CDR3 sequence: CASSYPGRYEQYF. The CDR3 DNA sequence: TGTGCCAGCAGTTACCCAGGGCGTTACGAGCAGTACTTC.

This chain joins TRBV6-2 or TRBV6-3 and TRBJ2-1; D call uncertain. V was pared by 2 bases and J by 2 bases, with 13 bases between. CDR3 length: 16 amino acids. Per the germline V gene, CDR1 is MNHEY and CDR2 is SVGEGT. The CDR3 DNA reads as TGTGCCAGCAGTTACACGACTCAGAAGGCCTACAATGAGCAGTTCTTC. This gives the protein CASSYTTQKAYNEQFF.